Reported below is one T cell receptor beta chain. Treg sorting used a CD4+CD25+CD127-/low gate. Trimming took 6 bases from V and 6 from J, leaving 17 bases between them. The germline V gene encodes CDR1 SQVTM and CDR2 ANQGSEA. This CDR3 has 13 residues. TCRdb analysed the 5' RACE reads with MiXCR anew, one entry per CDR3 protein. Of under 65,000 distinct CDR3 sequences listed, roughly 20% are singletons. The rearrangement uses TRBV29-1 and TRBJ1-2, with a weak D call TRBD1 (5 bases). This TCR came from a female donor with breast cancer. Sequencing was performed on tumor-infiltrating Tregs sorted from the breast tumor. The CDR3 loop reads CSVKARASHGYTF. The CDR3 DNA is TGCAGCGTCAAGGCCAGGGCCTCCCATGGCTACACCTTC.